This TCR beta chain originates from a study of blood T cell repertoires in COVID-19. The sample holds many counts of this clone. The protocol was immunoSEQ multiplex PCR, while the TCRdb copy is restricted to in-frame clones and leaves out a portion. The table shows 250,000 to 300,000 clones, with 88% occurring only once. Germline V gene data show CDR1 as SGHNT and CDR2 as YYREEE (reference sequence). V lost 4 bases, J lost 5 bases, and 15 bases stayed unmatched. CDR3 size: 16 residues. Source material: PBMCs or T cells enriched from blood (not recorded which). The TCR sequence derives from a woman aged 30 to 39 who had recovered from COVID-19. The genes are TRBV5-4 and TRBJ2-7; TRBD1 aligns across 7 bases. DNA for the CDR3: TGTGCCAGCAGCCGTGCGAGACAGGGCTCCCTCCACGAGCAGTACTTC. It yields the protein CASSRARQGSLHEQYF.